This is a list of T cell receptor beta chains from one sample in a study of blood T cells in healthy people across ages. TCRdb re-called the 5' RACE reads through MiXCR, storing one row per CDR3 protein. Altogether about 680,000 distinct CDR3 sequences are present, around 49% being singletons, with the ten largest covering roughly 30%. Material: blood. These TCRs come from a woman aged 55-70 years in good health. Both conserved end residues are part of each CDR3. Each record gives: D gene, V gene, J gene, clone size, CDR3 protein, CDR3 DNA. D genes are given only for firm matches. A clone size is listed for some rows: how often the clone was seen (once, few, many), or a class if it is expanded.

-	TRBV7-2	TRBJ2-1	-	CASSLVPQGEQFF	TGTGCCAGCAGCTTAGTCCCTCAGGGTGAGCAGTTCTTC
-	TRBV7-2	TRBJ2-7	few	CASSSRHVYEQYF	TGTGCCAGCAGCTCCCGACACGTTTACGAGCAGTACTTC
-	TRBV10-3	TRBJ2-5	once	CAINEGLGGTQYF	TGTGCCATCAATGAGGGACTTGGTGGGACCCAGTACTTC
TRBD1	TRBV5-4	TRBJ2-7	-	CASSATGGDYEQYF	TGTGCCAGCAGCGCGACAGGGGGAGACTACGAGCAGTACTTC
TRBD1	TRBV29-1	TRBJ1-2	few	CSVQRTGSHGYTF	TGCAGCGTTCAGAGGACAGGCTCGCATGGCTACACCTTC
TRBD2	TRBV29-1	TRBJ2-3	few	CSVETSPSRVLRVDTQYF	TGCAGCGTCGAGACTAGCCCGTCGAGGGTGTTGAGGGTGGATACGCAGTATTTT
TRBD2	TRBV6-2/TRBV6-3	TRBJ2-1	few	CASSLRGGNPGYNEQFF	TGTGCCAGCAGTTTGCGCGGGGGGAATCCGGGCTACAATGAGCAGTTCTTC
-	TRBV29-1	TRBJ2-3	-	CSVSQSTDTQYF	TGCAGCGTTAGTCAGAGCACAGATACGCAGTATTTT
TRBD2	TRBV6-5	TRBJ2-1	-	CASSYGLAGNNEQFF	TGTGCCAGCAGTTACGGACTAGCGGGAAACAATGAGCAGTTCTTC
-	TRBV19	TRBJ2-3	-	CASSTDTDTQYF	TGTGCCAGTAGTACTGACACAGATACGCAGTATTTT
-	TRBV4-2	TRBJ2-1	-	CASSQETGEGSGEQFF	TGTGCCAGCAGCCAAGAAACAGGGGAGGGTTCAGGGGAGCAGTTCTTC
-	TRBV7-2	TRBJ1-6	-	CASSLGPGASNSPLHF	TGTGCCAGCAGCTTAGGTCCGGGGGCTAGTAATTCACCCCTCCACTTT
-	TRBV6-2/TRBV6-3	TRBJ1-2	-	CASRSRIYGYTF	TGTGCCAGCAGATCCAGAATCTATGGCTACACCTTC
TRBD2	TRBV29-1	TRBJ2-1	few	CSVVGLAKSVPPISDNEQFF	TGCAGCGTTGTAGGACTAGCCAAGTCAGTCCCACCCATATCTGACAATGAGCAGTTCTTC
-	TRBV12-3/TRBV12-4	TRBJ2-1	few	CASSLASVNEQFF	TGTGCCAGCAGTTTAGCTAGCGTAAATGAGCAGTTCTTC
-	TRBV29-1	TRBJ2-5	-	CSVSGMSETQYF	TGCAGCGTTTCGGGGATGTCAGAGACCCAGTACTTC
-	TRBV20-1	TRBJ2-7	-	CSARGRELTYEQYF	TGCAGTGCTAGAGGCCGGGAACTTACCTACGAGCAGTACTTC
TRBD2	TRBV12-3/TRBV12-4	TRBJ2-2	-	CASSYGLAANTGELFF	TGTGCCAGCAGCTACGGACTAGCGGCGAACACCGGGGAGCTGTTTTTT
TRBD2	TRBV12-3/TRBV12-4	TRBJ2-5	few	CASSSSSGRPQETQYF	TGTGCCAGCAGTTCCTCAAGCGGGAGGCCCCAAGAGACCCAGTACTTC
TRBD2	TRBV29-1	TRBJ2-7	many	CSVGLAGYEQYF	TGCAGCGTTGGACTAGCGGGCTACGAGCAGTACTTC
TRBD2	TRBV7-2	TRBJ2-5	few	CASSLSPGEGQETQYF	TGTGCCAGCAGCTTATCCCCGGGGGAGGGACAAGAGACCCAGTACTTC
TRBD1	TRBV4-3	TRBJ1-6	-	CASSQDLTGGISPLHF	TGCGCCAGCAGCCAAGATCTAACAGGGGGCATATCACCCCTCCACTTT
-	TRBV29-1	TRBJ2-7	once	CSVVPPVEQYF	TGCAGCGTTGTCCCCCCGGTCGAGCAGTACTTC
-	TRBV6-6	TRBJ2-3	once	CASSPERQSTDTQYF	TGTGCCAGCAGCCCGGAGCGCCAATCCACAGATACGCAGTATTTT
-	TRBV29-1	TRBJ2-5	few	CSVGGTGTYQETQYF	TGCAGCGTTGGGGGGACCGGGACTTACCAAGAGACCCAGTACTTC
-	TRBV24-1	TRBJ1-2	few	CATSGGQPGVYGYTF	TGTGCCACCAGTGGGGGCCAACCGGGGGTCTATGGCTACACCTTC
-	TRBV6-6	TRBJ2-7	-	CASSYSSSETYEQYF	TGTGCCAGCAGTTACTCCTCCTCCGAGACCTACGAGCAGTACTTC
-	TRBV29-1	TRBJ2-5	few	CSVDRREKKTQYF	TGCAGCGTTGATCGACGGGAGAAGAAAACCCAGTACTTC
-	TRBV20-1	TRBJ2-6	-	CSARDAPGSGANVLTF	TGCAGTGCTAGAGACGCGCCGGGCTCTGGGGCCAACGTCCTGACTTTC
-	TRBV29-1	TRBJ2-6	-	CSVDSGGGTGANVLTF	TGCAGCGTTGATTCGGGTGGGGGGACGGGGGCCAACGTCCTGACTTTC
TRBD2	TRBV20-1	TRBJ2-3	-	CSARAPSGSYTDTQYF	TGCAGTGCTAGAGCGCCTAGCGGGAGTTACACAGATACGCAGTATTTT
-	TRBV24-1	TRBJ2-5	-	CATSDPGLEGETQYF	TGTGCCACCAGTGACCCGGGACTGGAAGGCGAGACCCAGTACTTC
-	TRBV5-4	TRBJ2-7	-	CASSLSESLYGQYF	TGTGCCAGCAGCCTCAGTGAATCTCTCTACGGGCAGTACTTC
-	TRBV20-1	TRBJ1-1	once	CSARKMNTEAFF	TGCAGTGCTAGGAAAATGAACACTGAAGCTTTCTTT
-	TRBV15	TRBJ2-7	-	CATSRTGSYEQYF	TGTGCCACCAGCAGGACAGGCTCCTACGAGCAGTACTTC
TRBD1	TRBV27	TRBJ2-7	-	CASRRRGLEQYF	TGTGCCAGCAGACGAAGGGGGCTCGAGCAGTACTTC
TRBD1	TRBV9	TRBJ2-3	-	CASSVGGQPTDTRYF	TGTGCCAGCAGCGTAGGGGGACAGCCCACAGATACGCGGTATTTT
TRBD2	TRBV7-9	TRBJ2-7	few	CASSLALAGGSSYEQYF	TGTGCCAGCAGCTTAGCGCTAGCGGGAGGGAGCTCCTACGAGCAGTACTTC
-	TRBV7-2	TRBJ2-7	-	CASSTGLGDYEQYF	TGTGCCAGCAGCACCGGACTGGGGGATTACGAGCAGTACTTC
-	TRBV2	TRBJ2-3	-	CASSVGRGSDTQYF	TGTGCCAGCAGTGTGGGCAGAGGATCAGATACGCAGTATTTT
-	TRBV28	TRBJ2-4	-	CASSLVQGDIQYF	TGTGCCAGCAGTTTGGTACAGGGAGACATTCAGTACTTC
-	TRBV29-1	TRBJ2-7	-	CSVKRGSSYNEQYF	TGCAGCGTTAAACGGGGGAGCTCCTACAATGAGCAGTACTTC
-	TRBV7-2	TRBJ2-6	-	CASSQDRGGANVLTF	TGTGCCAGCAGCCAGGACAGAGGCGGGGCCAACGTCCTGACTTTC
TRBD1	TRBV6-6	TRBJ1-5	-	CASSYSGQGFSNQPQHF	TGTGCCAGCAGTTACTCGGGACAGGGTTTTAGCAATCAGCCCCAGCATTTT
-	TRBV7-8	TRBJ2-3	-	CASSLEVPPDTQYF	TGTGCCAGCAGCTTAGAAGTACCCCCAGATACGCAGTATTTT
TRBD2	TRBV20-1	TRBJ2-5	once	CSARDPTSGRKETQYF	TGCAGTGCTAGAGATCCGACTAGCGGGAGGAAAGAGACCCAGTACTTC
TRBD1	TRBV24-1	TRBJ2-3	-	CATSDPTGFNPDTQYF	TGTGCCACCAGTGACCCGACAGGGTTTAACCCAGATACGCAGTATTTT
TRBD1	TRBV29-1	TRBJ1-2	-	CSVRTGGLSGYTF	TGCAGCGTCAGAACAGGGGGCTTATCTGGCTACACCTTC
TRBD2	TRBV20-1	TRBJ2-3	-	CSATRGTSGRRTDTQYF	TGCAGTGCAACCCGCGGGACTAGCGGGAGAAGGACAGATACGCAGTATTTT
-	TRBV7-2	TRBJ1-1	few	CASSPTGTLMEAFF	TGTGCCAGCAGCCCGACAGGAACCCTGATGGAAGCTTTCTTT
TRBD2	TRBV3-1	TRBJ2-7	few	CASSAGLAELPYEQYF	TGTGCCAGCAGCGCGGGACTAGCGGAACTTCCCTACGAGCAGTACTTC
-	TRBV20-1	TRBJ2-3	-	CSARALDNTDTQYF	TGCAGTGCTAGAGCTCTAGATAACACAGATACGCAGTATTTT
-	TRBV28	TRBJ2-7	-	CASSSYTALASYEQYF	TGTGCCAGCAGTTCGTATACCGCCCTCGCTTCCTACGAGCAGTACTTC
-	TRBV29-1	TRBJ2-2	-	CSVVGGKNAGELFF	TGCAGCGTTGTCGGGGGAAAGAACGCCGGGGAGCTGTTTTTT